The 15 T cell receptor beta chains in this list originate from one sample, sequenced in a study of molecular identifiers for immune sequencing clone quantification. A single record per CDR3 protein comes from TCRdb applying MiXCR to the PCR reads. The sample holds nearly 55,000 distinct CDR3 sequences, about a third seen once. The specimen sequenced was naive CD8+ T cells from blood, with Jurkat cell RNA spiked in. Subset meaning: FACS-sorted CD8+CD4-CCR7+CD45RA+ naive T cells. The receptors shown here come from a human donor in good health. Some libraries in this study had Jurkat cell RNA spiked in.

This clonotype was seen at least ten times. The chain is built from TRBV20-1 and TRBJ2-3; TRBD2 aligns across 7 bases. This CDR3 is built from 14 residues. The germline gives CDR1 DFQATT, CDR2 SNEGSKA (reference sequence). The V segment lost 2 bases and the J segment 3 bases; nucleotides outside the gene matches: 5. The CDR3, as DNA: TGCAGTGCTAGAAGACTAGCTGAGACAGATACGCAGTATTTT. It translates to CSARRLAETDTQYF.

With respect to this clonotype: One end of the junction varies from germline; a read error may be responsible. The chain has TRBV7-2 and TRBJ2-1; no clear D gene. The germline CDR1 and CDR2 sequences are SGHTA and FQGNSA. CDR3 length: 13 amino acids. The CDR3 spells CASSLGTTSERFF. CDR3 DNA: TGTGCCAGCAGCTTAGGTACTACAAGTGAGCGGTTCTTC.

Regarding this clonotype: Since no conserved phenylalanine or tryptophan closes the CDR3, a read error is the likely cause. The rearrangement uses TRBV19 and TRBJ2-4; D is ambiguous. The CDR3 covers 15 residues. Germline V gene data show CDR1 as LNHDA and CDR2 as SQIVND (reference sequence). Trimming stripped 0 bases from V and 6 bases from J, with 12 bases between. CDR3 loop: CASSIDRQDPNIQYS. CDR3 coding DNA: TGTGCCAGTAGTATAGACCGGCAGGATCCAAACATTCAGTACTCC.

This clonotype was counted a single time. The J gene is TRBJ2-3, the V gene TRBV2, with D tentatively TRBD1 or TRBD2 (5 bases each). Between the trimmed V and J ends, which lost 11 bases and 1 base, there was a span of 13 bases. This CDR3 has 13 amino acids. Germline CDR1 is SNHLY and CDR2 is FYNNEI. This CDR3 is CACNEGRTDTQYF. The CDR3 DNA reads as TGTGCCTGCAATGAGGGGCGCACAGATACGCAGTATTTT. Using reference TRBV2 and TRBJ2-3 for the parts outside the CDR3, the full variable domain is EPEVTQTPSHQVTQMGQEVILRCVPISNHLYFYWYRQILGQKVEFLVSFYNNEISEKSEIFDDQFSVERPDGSNFTLKIRSTKLEDSAMYFCACNEGRTDTQYFGPGTRLTVL.

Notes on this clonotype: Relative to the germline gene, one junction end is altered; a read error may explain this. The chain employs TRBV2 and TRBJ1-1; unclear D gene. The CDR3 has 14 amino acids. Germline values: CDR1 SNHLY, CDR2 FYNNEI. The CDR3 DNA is TGTGCCAGCAGTGTTTGGGAAATGAACACTGAAGCTCTCTTT. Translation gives CASSVWEMNTEALF.

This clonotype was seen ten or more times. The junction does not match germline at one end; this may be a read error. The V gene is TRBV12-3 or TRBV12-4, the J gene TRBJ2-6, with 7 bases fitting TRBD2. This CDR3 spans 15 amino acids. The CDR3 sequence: CASTQRESGANVLTF. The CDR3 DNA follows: TGTGCGAGCACCCAGCGGGAATCTGGGGCCAACGTCCTGACTTTC.

In DNA, the CDR3 is TGTGCCAGAGAGACAGACTCTGGGGCCAACGTCCTGACTTTC. This gives the protein CARETDSGANVLTF. The chain joins TRBV2 to TRBJ2-6; tentative D call: TRBD1 (5 bases). The CDR3 is 14 amino acids. V shed 9 bases and J shed 0 bases, with 9 bases lying between them. Germline V CDR1 and CDR2: SNHLY, FYNNEI.

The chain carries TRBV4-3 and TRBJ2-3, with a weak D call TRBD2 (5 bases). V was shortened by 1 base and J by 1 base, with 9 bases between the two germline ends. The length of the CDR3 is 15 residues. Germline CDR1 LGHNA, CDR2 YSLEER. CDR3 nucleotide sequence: TGCGCCAGCAGCCAAGGCGACTATCGCACAGATACGCAGTATTTT. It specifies CASSQGDYRTDTQYF.

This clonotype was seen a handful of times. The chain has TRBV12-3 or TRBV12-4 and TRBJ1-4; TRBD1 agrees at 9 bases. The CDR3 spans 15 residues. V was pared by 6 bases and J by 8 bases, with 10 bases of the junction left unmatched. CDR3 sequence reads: CASSRDRGVKEKLFF. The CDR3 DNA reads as TGTGCCAGCAGCAGAGACAGGGGGGTTAAGGAAAAACTGTTTTTT.

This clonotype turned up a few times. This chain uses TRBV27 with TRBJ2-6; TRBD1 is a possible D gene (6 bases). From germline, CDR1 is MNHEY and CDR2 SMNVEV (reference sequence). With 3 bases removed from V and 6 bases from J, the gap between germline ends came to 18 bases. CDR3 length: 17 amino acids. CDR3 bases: TGTGCCAGCAGTTTCGAGACAGGCCCTCATCCGGCCAACGTCCTGACTTTC. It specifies CASSFETGPHPANVLTF. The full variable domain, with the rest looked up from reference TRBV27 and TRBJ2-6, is EAQVTQNPRYLITVTGKKLTVTCSQNMNHEYMSWYRQDPGLGLRQIYYSMNVEVTDKGDVPEGYKVSRKEKRNFPLILESPSPNQTSLYFCASSFETGPHPANVLTFGAGSRLTVL.

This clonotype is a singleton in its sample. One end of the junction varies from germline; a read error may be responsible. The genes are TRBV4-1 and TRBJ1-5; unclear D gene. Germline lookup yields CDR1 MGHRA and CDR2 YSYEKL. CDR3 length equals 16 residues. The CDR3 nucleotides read TGCGCCAGCAGCCAAGCCCCGCGGCAGATCAAACAGCCCCAGCAATTT. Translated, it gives CASSQAPRQIKQPQQF.

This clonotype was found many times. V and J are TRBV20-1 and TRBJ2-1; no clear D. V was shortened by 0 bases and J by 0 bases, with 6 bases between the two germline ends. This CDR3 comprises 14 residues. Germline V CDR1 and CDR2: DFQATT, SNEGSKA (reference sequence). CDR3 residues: CSARDSSSYNEQFF. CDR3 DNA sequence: TGCAGTGCTAGAGACTCGAGCTCCTACAATGAGCAGTTCTTC.

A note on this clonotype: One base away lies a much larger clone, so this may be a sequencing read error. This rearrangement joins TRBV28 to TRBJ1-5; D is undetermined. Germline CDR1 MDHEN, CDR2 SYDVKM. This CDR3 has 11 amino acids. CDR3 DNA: TGTGTCAGCAGTTTTGATCAGCCCCAGCATTTT. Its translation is CVSSFDQPQHF.

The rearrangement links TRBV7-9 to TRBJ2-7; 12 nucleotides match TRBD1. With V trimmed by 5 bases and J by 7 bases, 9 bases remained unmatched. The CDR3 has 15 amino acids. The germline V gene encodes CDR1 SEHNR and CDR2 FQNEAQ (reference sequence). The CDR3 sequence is CASSNGGQGAREQYF. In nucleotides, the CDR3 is TGTGCCAGCAGCAACGGGGGACAGGGGGCAAGGGAGCAGTACTTC.

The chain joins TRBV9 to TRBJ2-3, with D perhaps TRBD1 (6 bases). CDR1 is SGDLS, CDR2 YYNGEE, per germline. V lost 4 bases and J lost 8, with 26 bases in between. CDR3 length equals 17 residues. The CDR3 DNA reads TGTGCCAGCAGCACGAACCGGGACAAGCCCGCCCCAGGTACGCAGTATTTT. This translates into CASSTNRDKPAPGTQYF.